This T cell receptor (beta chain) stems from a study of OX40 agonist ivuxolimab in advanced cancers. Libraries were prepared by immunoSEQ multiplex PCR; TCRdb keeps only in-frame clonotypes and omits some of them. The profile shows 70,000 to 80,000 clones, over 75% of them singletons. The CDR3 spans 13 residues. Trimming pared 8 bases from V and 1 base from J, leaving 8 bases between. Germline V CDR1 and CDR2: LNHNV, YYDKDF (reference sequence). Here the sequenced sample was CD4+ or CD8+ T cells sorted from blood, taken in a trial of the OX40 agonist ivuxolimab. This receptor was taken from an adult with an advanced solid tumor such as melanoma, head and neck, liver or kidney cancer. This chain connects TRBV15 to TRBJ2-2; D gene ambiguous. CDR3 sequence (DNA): TGTGCCACCGCCCCTCGGAACACCGGGGAGCTGTTTTTT. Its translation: CATAPRNTGELFF.